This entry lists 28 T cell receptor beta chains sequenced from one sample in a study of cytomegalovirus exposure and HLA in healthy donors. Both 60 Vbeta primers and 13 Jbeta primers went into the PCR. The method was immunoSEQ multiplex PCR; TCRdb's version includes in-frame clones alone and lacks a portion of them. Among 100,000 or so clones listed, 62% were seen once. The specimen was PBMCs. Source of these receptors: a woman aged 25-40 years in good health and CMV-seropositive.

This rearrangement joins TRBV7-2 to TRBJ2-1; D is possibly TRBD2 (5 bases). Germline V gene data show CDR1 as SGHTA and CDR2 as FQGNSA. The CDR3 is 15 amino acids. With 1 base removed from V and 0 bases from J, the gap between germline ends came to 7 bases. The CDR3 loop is CASSLGGLSYNEQFF. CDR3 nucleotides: TGTGCCAGCAGCTTAGGCGGGCTCTCCTACAATGAGCAGTTCTTC.

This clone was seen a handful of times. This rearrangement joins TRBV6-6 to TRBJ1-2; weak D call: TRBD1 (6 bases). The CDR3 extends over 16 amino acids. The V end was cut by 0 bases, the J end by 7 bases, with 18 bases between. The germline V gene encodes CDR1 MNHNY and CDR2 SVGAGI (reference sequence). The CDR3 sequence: CASSYSGQRAFGGYTF. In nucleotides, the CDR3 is TGTGCCAGCAGTTACTCAGGACAGAGAGCTTTTGGTGGCTACACCTTC.

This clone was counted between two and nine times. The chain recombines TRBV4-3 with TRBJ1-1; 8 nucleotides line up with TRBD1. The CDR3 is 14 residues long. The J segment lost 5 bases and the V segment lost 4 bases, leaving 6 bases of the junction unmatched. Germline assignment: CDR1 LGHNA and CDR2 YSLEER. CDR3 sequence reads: CASSREQGATEAFF. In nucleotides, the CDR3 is TGCGCCAGCAGCCGAGAGCAGGGGGCGACTGAAGCTTTCTTT.

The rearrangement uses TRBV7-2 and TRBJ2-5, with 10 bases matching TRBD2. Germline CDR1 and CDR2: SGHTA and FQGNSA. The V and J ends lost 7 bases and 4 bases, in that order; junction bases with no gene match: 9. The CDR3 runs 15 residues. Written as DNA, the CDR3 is TGTGCCAGCAATACCGGGACTAGCGTCTTAGAGACCCAGTACTTC. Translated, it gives CASNTGTSVLETQYF.

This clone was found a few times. The CDR3 sequence: CASSYGASGNTIYF. The CDR3 DNA reads as TGTGCCAGCAGTTACGGGGCATCTGGAAACACCATATATTTT. The V and J genes are TRBV6-6 and TRBJ1-3; TRBD1 might be the D (5 bases). With 2 bases removed from V and 1 base from J, the gap between germline ends came to 6 bases. Germline V gene sequence: CDR1 MNHNY, CDR2 SVGAGI (reference sequence). CDR3 length: 14 amino acids.

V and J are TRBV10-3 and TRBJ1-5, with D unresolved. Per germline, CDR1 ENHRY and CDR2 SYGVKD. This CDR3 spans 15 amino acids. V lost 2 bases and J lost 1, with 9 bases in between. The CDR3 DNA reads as TGTGCCATCAGTGAGGGAAGGGAGAGCAATCAGCCCCAGCATTTT. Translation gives CAISEGRESNQPQHF.

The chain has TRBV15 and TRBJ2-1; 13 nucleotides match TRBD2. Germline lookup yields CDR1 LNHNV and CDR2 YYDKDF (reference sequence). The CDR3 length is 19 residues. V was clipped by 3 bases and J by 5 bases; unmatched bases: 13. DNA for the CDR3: TGTGCCACCAGCAGCCAAGGGACTAGCGGGGCACGCAAGAACAATGAGCAGTTCTTC. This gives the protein CATSSQGTSGARKNNEQFF. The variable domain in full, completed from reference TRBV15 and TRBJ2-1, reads DAMVIQNPRYQVTQFGKPVTLSCSQTLNHNVMYWYQQKSSQAPKLLFHYYDKDFNNEADTPDNFQSRRPNTSFCFLDIRSPGLGDTAMYLCATSSQGTSGARKNNEQFFGPGTRLTVL.

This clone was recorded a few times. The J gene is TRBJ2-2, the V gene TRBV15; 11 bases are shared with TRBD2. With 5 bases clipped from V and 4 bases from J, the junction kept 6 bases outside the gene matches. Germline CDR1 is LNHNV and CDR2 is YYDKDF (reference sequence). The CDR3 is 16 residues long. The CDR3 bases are TGTGCCACCAGCCGGGGAGGACTAGCGGGCACCGGGGAGCTGTTTTTT. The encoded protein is CATSRGGLAGTGELFF.

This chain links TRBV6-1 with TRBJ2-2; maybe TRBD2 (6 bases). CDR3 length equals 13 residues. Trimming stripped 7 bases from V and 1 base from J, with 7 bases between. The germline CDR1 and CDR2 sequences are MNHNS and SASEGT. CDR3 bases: TGTGCCAGCACGGGGGTGAACACCGGGGAGCTGTTTTTT. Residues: CASTGVNTGELFF.

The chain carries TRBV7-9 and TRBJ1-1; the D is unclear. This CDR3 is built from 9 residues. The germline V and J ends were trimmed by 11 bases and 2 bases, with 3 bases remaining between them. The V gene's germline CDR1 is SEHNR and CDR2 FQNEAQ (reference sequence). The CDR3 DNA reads TGTGCCTCTAACACTGAAGCTTTCTTT. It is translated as CASNTEAFF.

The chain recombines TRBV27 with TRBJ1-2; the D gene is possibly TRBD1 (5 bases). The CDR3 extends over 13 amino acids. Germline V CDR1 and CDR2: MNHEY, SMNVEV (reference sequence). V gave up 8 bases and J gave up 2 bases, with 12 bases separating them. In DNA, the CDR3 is TGTGCCAGCGGGGGGGTAGACAACTATGGCTACACCTTC. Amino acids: CASGGVDNYGYTF.

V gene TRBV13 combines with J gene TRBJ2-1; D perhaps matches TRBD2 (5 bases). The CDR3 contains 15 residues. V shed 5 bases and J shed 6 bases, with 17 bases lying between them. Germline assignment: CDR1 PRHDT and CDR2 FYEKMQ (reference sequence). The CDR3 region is CASSPEGVRGNEQFF. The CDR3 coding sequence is TGTGCCAGCAGCCCCGAGGGAGTGCGTGGCAATGAGCAGTTCTTC.

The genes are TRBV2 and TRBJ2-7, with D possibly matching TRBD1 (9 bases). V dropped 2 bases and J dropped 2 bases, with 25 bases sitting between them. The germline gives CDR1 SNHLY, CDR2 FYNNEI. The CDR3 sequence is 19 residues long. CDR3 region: CASSEYHRDRVAGTYEQYF. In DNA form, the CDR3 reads TGTGCCAGCAGTGAATACCACCGGGACAGGGTAGCGGGGACCTACGAGCAGTACTTC.

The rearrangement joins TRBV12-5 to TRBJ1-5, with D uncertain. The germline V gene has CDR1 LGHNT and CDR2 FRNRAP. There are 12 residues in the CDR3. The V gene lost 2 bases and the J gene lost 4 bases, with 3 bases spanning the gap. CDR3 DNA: TGTGCTAGTGGTTTGCAAAATCAGCCCCAGCATTTT. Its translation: CASGLQNQPQHF.

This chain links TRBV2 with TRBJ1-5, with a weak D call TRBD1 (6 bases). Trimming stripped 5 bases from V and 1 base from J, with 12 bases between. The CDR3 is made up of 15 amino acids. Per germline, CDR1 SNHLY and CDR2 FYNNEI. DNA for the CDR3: TGTGCCAGCAGTCTCAGGGGTTCAAGCAATCAGCCCCAGCATTTT. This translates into CASSLRGSSNQPQHF.

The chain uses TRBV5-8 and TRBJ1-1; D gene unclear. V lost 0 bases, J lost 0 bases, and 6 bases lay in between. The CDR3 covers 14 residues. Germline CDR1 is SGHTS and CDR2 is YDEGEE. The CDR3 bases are TGTGCCAGCAGCTTGGCCAACTTGAACACTGAAGCTTTCTTT. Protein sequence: CASSLANLNTEAFF.

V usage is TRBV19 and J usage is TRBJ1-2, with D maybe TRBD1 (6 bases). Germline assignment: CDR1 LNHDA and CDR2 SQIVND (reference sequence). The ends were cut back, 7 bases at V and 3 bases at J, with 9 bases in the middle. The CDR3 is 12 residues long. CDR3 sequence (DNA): TGTGCCAGTACGCCAGGGGACTATGGCTACACCTTC. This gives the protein CASTPGDYGYTF. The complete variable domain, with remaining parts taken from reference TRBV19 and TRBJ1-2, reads DGGITQSPKYLFRKEGQNVTLSCEQNLNHDAMYWYRQDPGQGLRLIYYSQIVNDFQKGDIAEGYSVSREKKESFPLTVTSAQKNPTAFYLCASTPGDYGYTFGSGTRLTVV.

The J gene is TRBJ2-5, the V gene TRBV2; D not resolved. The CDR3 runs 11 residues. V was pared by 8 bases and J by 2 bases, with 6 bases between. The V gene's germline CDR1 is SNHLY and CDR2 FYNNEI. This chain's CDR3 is CASRSQETQYF. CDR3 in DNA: TGTGCCAGCCGGTCACAAGAGACCCAGTACTTC.

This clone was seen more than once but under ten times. The CDR3 sequence: CASYSTGGAADTQYF. In nucleotides, the CDR3 is TGTGCCAGCTACTCGACAGGGGGAGCGGCAGATACGCAGTATTTT. This chain links TRBV6-6 with TRBJ2-3; 9 nucleotides line up with TRBD1. CDR3 length: 15 residues. Trimming cost V 8 bases and J 4 bases; bases outside gene matches: 10. Germline V CDR1 and CDR2: MNHNY, SVGAGI (reference sequence).

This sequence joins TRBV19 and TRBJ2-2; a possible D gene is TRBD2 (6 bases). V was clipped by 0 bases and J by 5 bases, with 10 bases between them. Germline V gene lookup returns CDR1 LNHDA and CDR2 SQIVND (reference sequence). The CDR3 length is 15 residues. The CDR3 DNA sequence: TGTGCCAGTAGTATAGAAGGGAGGAATACCGGGGAGCTGTTTTTT. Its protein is CASSIEGRNTGELFF.

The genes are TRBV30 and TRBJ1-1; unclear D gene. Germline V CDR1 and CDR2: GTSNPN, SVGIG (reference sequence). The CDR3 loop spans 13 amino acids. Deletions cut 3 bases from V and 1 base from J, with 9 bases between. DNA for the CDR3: TGTGCCTGGAGACCCACAGCGAACACTGAAGCTTTCTTT. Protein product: CAWRPTANTEAFF.

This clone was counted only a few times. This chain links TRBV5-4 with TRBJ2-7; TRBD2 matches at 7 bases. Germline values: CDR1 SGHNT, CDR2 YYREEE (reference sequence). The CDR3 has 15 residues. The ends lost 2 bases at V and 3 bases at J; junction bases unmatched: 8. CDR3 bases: TGTGCCAGCAGCTTAGGTGGGCGGGGGAGCTACGAGCAGTACTTC. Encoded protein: CASSLGGRGSYEQYF.

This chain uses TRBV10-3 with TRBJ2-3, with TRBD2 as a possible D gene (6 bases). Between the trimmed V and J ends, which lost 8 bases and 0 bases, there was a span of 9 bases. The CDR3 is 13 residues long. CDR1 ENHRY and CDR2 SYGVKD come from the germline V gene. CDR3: CAIGRESTDTQYF. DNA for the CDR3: TGTGCCATCGGTCGGGAGAGCACAGATACGCAGTATTTT.

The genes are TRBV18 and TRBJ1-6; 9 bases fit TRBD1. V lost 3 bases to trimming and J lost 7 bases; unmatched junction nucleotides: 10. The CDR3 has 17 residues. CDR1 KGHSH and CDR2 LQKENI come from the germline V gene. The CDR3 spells CASSPIRDRARNSPLHF. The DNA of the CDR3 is TGTGCCAGCTCACCGATCCGGGACAGGGCTCGGAATTCACCCCTCCACTTT.

The CDR3 reads CASSQTSGEETQYF. The CDR3 DNA reads TGCGCCAGCAGCCAGACTAGCGGGGAAGAGACCCAGTACTTC. This rearrangement joins TRBV4-1 to TRBJ2-5, with 11 bases lining up with TRBD2. With 3 bases clipped from V and 3 bases from J, the junction kept 0 bases outside the gene matches. The CDR3 runs 14 residues. The germline gives CDR1 MGHRA, CDR2 YSYEKL.

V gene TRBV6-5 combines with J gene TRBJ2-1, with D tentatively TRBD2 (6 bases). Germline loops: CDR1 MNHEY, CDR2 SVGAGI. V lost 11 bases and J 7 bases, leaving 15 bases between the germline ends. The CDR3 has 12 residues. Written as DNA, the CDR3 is TGTGCCGCGAGGGCTAGCGTAAATGAGCAGTTCTTC. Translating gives CAARASVNEQFF.

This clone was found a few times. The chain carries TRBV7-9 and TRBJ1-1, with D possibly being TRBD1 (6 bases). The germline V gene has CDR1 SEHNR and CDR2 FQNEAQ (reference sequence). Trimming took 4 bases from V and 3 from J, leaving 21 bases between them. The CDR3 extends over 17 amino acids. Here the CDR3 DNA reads TGTGCCAGCAGCTCCGGGACAACGGCTCAACCGGACACTGAAGCTTTCTTT. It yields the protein CASSSGTTAQPDTEAFF.

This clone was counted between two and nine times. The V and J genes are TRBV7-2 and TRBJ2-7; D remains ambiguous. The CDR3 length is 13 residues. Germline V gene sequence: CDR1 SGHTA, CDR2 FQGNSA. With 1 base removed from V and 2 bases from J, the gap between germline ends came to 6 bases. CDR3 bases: TGTGCCAGCAGCTTAGGAGGCACCTACGAGCAGTACTTC. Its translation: CASSLGGTYEQYF.